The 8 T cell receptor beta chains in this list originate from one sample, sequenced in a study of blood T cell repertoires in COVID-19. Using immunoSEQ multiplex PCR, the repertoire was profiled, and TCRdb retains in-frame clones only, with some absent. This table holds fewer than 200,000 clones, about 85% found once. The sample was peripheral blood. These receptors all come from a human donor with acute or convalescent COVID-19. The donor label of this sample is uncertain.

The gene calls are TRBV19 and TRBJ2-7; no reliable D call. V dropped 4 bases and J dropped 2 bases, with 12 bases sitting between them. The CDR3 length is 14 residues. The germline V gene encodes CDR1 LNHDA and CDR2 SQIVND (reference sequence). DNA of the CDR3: TGTGCCAGTAGTAACCAGGTTCCTCCCTACGAGCAGTACTTC. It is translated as CASSNQVPPYEQYF.

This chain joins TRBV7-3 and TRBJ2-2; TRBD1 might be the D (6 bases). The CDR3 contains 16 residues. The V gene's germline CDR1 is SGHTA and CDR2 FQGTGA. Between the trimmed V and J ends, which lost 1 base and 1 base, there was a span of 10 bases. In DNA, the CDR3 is TGTGCCAGCAGCTTAAGGGGGCAGGAGAACACCGGGGAGCTGTTTTTT. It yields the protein CASSLRGQENTGELFF.

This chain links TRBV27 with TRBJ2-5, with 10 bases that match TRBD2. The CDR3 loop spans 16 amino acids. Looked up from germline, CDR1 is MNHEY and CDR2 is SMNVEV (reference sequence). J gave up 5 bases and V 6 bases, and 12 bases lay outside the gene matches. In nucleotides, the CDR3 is TGTGCCAGCAGGCTTGCTAGCGGGGGTGGGGGGGAGACCCAGTACTTC. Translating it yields CASRLASGGGGETQYF.

CDR3 nucleotides: TGCGCCAGCAGTGGGACAGGGAACCAGCCCCAGCATTTT. As protein: CASSGTGNQPQHF. The chain couples TRBV10-2 to TRBJ1-5; TRBD1 agrees at 8 bases. V lost 4 bases to trimming and J lost 7 bases; unmatched junction nucleotides: 3. Germline CDR1 WSHSY, CDR2 SAAADI. The CDR3 has 13 amino acids.

The CDR3 DNA reads as TGTGCCAGCAGCTTAGGATGGGGGGTTTTGGTCTACGAGCAGTACTTC. Protein: CASSLGWGVLVYEQYF. The rearrangement links TRBV7-2 to TRBJ2-7; D perhaps matches TRBD2 (6 bases). V was cut by 1 base and J by 3 bases, with 16 bases left in between. The CDR3 covers 16 residues. CDR1 is SGHTA and CDR2 is FQGNSA in the germline V gene.

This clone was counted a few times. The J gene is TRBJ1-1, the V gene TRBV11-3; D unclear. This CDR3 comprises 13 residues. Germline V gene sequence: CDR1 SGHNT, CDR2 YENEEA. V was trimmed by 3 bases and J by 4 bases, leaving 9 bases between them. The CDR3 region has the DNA TGTGCCAGCAGCTTTAACGCCGGCACTGAAGCTTTCTTT. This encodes CASSFNAGTEAFF.

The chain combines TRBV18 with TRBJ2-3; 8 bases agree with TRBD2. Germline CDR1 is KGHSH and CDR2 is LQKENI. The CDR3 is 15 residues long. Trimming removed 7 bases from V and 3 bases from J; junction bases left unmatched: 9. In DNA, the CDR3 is TGTGCCAGCTTGAGCCGGGGGGGCCTAACAGATACGCAGTATTTT. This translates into CASLSRGGLTDTQYF. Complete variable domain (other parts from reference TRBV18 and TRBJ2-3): NAGVMQNPRHLVRRRGQEARLRCSPMKGHSHVYWYRQLPEEGLKFMVYLQKENIIDESGMPKERFSAEFPKEGPSILRIQQVVRGDSAAYFCASLSRGGLTDTQYFGPGTRLTVL.

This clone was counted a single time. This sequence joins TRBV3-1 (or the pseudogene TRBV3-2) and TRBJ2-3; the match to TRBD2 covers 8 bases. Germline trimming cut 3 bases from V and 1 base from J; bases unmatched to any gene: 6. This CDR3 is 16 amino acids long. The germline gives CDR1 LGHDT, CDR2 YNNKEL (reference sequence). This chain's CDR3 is CASSHSTGGRTDTQYF. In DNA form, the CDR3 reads TGTGCCAGCAGCCACTCCACGGGGGGGCGCACAGATACGCAGTATTTT.